A single sample gave rise to the 10 T cell receptor beta chains below, sequenced in a study of beta chain features in type 1 diabetes. The investigators reverse transcribed all of the isolated RNA, so they sequenced expressed TCRB transcripts. The assay was immunoSEQ multiplex PCR, and TCRdb's table has in-frame clones only and misses some. The sample lists hundreds of thousands of clones, 9.5% to 12% occurring once. Sequenced sample: naive CD4+ T cells from blood. The receptor source for this set is a woman under 30 in good health.

The gene calls are TRBV15 and TRBJ2-7; D perhaps matches TRBD2 (5 bases). The length of the CDR3 is 14 residues. The germline CDR1 and CDR2 sequences are LNHNV and YYDKDF (reference sequence). The CDR3 DNA reads as TGTGCCACCAGCAGAGATTTAGGGTTCGCCGGGATCAACGTC. Translated, it gives CATSRDLGFAGINV.

This clone occurred a few times. The J gene is TRBJ2-1, the V gene TRBV30, with D possibly being TRBD2 (6 bases). V lost 0 bases and J 0 bases, leaving 30 bases between the germline ends. CDR3 length: 22 residues. CDR1 is GTSNPN and CDR2 is SVGIG in the germline V gene (reference sequence). The CDR3 loop reads CAWSVPSLLERVRLSSYNEQFF. The CDR3 DNA follows: TGTGCCTGGAGTGTCCCGTCCTTACTTGAGCGGGTTCGCCTTAGCTCCTACAATGAGCAGTTCTTC.

The chain employs TRBV5-4 and TRBJ1-1, with D tentatively TRBD1 (6 bases). The CDR3 is 14 amino acids. Germline lookup yields CDR1 SGHNT and CDR2 YYREEE (reference sequence). Deletions cut 3 bases from V and 7 bases from J, with 16 bases between. Here the CDR3 reads CASSSTQGRDEAFF. The CDR3 DNA follows: TGTGCCAGCAGCTCGACACAGGGTAGGGATGAAGCTTTCTTT.

This clone was seen only a few times. This chain links TRBV9 with TRBJ1-6; D not certain. The CDR3 length is 13 residues. Germline CDR1 and CDR2: SGDLS and YYNGEE. Trimming took 0 bases from V and 7 from J, leaving 5 bases between them. CDR3: CASSVAPNSPLHF. The CDR3 region has the DNA TGTGCCAGCAGCGTAGCTCCGAATTCACCCCTCCACTTT. Combining the CDR3 with reference TRBV9 and TRBJ1-6 gives the whole variable domain DSGVTQTPKHLITATGQRVTLRCSPRSGDLSVYWYQQSLDQGLQFLIQYYNGEERAKGNILERFSAQQFPDLHSELNLSSLELGDSALYFCASSVAPNSPLHFGNGTRLTVT.

In its sample, this clone was seen a few times. In the same sample, other DNA sequences code for this CDR3. The chain has TRBV9 and TRBJ2-6; D remains ambiguous. The CDR3 runs 15 residues. Per germline, CDR1 SGDLS and CDR2 YYNGEE. Trimming left V 0 bases short and J 2 bases short, with 6 bases between. The CDR3 loop is CASSVGGTGANVLTF. The DNA of the CDR3 is TGTGCCAGCAGCGTAGGAGGTACTGGGGCCAACGTCCTGACTTTC.

The gene calls are TRBV7-9 and TRBJ2-5; D unclear. CDR3 length equals 15 residues. Germline CDR1 and CDR2: SEHNR and FQNEAQ (reference sequence). The V gene lost 5 bases and the J gene lost 5 bases, with 18 bases spanning the gap. For the CDR3, the DNA is TGTGCCAGCAGCCTAGGAAGGGTTCATGTGGAGACCCAGTACTTC. As protein: CASSLGRVHVETQYF.

The chain combines TRBV5-1 with TRBJ2-7; D uncertain. The V gene lost 5 bases and the J gene lost 2 bases, with 17 bases spanning the gap. The germline V gene has CDR1 SGHRS and CDR2 YFSETQ. The CDR3 runs 15 residues. The CDR3: CASRPSGSQPYEQYF. The CDR3 nucleotides read TGCGCCAGCAGACCGTCTGGGTCGCAGCCCTACGAGCAGTACTTC.

This clone was seen a few times. The V call is TRBV19, the J call TRBJ2-2; D possibly corresponds to TRBD2 (6 bases). Germline-derived CDR1 and CDR2 are LNHDA and SQIVND (reference sequence). The length of the CDR3 is 14 residues. Trimming removed 5 bases from V and 5 bases from J, with 12 bases in between. CDR3 sequence reads: CASSGAGRTGELFF. The DNA of the CDR3 is TGTGCCAGTAGTGGGGCGGGAAGAACCGGGGAGCTGTTTTTT.

This clone has more than one count but fewer than ten. The chain combines TRBV30 with TRBJ1-2; D is perhaps TRBD1 (5 bases). The CDR3 contains 13 residues. CDR1 is GTSNPN, CDR2 SVGIG, per germline (reference sequence). V was pared by 3 bases and J by 6 bases, with 14 bases between. For the CDR3, the DNA is TGTGCCTGGAGGGTGGCCAGGGAAGATGGCTACACCTTC. This codes for CAWRVAREDGYTF.

The chain recombines TRBV14 with TRBJ1-1, with D hard to call. CDR3 length: 14 residues. The V gene lost 1 base and the J gene lost 4 bases, with 10 bases spanning the gap. CDR1 is SGHDN, CDR2 FVKESK, per germline. The DNA of the CDR3 is TGTGCCAGCAGCCAAGTAGGGTGGGTCACTGAAGCTTTCTTT. It yields the protein CASSQVGWVTEAFF. Based on the CDR3 plus reference TRBV14 and TRBJ1-1, the full variable domain is EAGVTQFPSHSVIEKGQTVTLRCDPISGHDNLYWYRRVMGKEIKFLLHFVKESKQDESGMPNNRFLAERTGGTYSTLKVQPAELEDSGVYFCASSQVGWVTEAFFGQGTRLTVV.